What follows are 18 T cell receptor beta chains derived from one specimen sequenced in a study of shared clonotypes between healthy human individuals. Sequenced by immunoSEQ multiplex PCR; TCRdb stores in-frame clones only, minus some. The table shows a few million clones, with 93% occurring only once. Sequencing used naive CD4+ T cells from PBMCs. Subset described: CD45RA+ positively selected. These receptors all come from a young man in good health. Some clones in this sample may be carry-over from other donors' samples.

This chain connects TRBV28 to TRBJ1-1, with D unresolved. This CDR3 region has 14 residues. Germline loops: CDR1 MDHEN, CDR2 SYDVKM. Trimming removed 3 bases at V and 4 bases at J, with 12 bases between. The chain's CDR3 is CASSLSGRGTEAFF. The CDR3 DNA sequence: TGTGCCAGCAGTTTGAGTGGTCGGGGCACTGAAGCTTTCTTT.

The CDR3, as DNA: TGTGCCAGCAGCTTACGCAGTAATTTCGAGCAGTACTTC. Protein: CASSLRSNFEQYF. The rearrangement links TRBV7-6 to TRBJ2-7, with D unresolved. Germline V lookup: CDR1 SGHVS, CDR2 FNYEAQ. This CDR3 is built from 13 residues. The ends were cut back, 2 bases at V and 6 bases at J, with 11 bases in the middle.

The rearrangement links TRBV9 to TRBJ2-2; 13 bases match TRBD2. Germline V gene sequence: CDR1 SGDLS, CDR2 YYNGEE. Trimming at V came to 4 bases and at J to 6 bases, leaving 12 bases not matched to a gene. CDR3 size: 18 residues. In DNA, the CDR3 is TGTGCCAGCAGCTCAGGGGTACTAGCGGGAGGGACGCCCGGGGAGCTGTTTTTT. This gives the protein CASSSGVLAGGTPGELFF.

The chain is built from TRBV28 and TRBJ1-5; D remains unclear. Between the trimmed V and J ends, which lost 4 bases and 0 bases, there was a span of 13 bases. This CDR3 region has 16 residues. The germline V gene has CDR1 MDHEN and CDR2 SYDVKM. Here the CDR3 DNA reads TGTGCCAGCAGTTCCCAAGGGCTGTATAGCAATCAGCCCCAGCATTTT. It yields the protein CASSSQGLYSNQPQHF. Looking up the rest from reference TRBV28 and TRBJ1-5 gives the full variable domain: DVKVTQSSRYLVKRTGEKVFLECVQDMDHENMFWYRQDPGLGLRLIYFSYDVKMKEKGDIPEGYSVSREKKERFSLILESASTNQTSMYLCASSSQGLYSNQPQHFGDGTRLSIL.

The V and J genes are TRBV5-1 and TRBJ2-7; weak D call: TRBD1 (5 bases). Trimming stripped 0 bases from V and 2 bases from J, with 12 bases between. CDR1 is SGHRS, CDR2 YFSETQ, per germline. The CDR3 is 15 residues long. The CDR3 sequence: CASSLAGQIAYEQYF. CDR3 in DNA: TGCGCCAGCAGCTTGGCCGGACAAATAGCCTACGAGCAGTACTTC.

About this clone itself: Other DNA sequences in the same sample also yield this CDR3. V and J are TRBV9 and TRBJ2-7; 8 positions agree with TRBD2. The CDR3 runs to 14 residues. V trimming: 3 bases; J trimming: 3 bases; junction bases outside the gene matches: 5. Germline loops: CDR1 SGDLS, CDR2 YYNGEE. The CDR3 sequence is CASSASGTSYEQYF. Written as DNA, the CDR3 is TGTGCCAGCAGCGCCTCCGGGACTAGCTACGAGCAGTACTTC.

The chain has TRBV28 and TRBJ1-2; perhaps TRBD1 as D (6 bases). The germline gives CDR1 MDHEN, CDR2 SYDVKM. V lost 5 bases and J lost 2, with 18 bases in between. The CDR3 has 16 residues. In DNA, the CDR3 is TGTGCCAGCAGTCGAAAAGGGGGGACATCCAACTATGGCTACACCTTC. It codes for CASSRKGGTSNYGYTF.

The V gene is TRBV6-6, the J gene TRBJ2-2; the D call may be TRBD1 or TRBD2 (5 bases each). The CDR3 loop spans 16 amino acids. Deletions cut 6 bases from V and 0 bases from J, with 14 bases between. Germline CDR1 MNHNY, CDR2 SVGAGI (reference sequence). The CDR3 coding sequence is TGTGCCAGCAGAACCCAGGGAGCCCCGAACACCGGGGAGCTGTTTTTT. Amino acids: CASRTQGAPNTGELFF.

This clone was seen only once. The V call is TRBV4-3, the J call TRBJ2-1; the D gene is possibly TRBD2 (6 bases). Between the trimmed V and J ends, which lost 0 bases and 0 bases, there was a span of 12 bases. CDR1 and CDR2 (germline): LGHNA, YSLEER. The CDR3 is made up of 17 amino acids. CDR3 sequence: CASSQEILAISYNEQFF. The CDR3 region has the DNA TGCGCCAGCAGCCAAGAAATCCTAGCGATCTCCTACAATGAGCAGTTCTTC.

The CDR3 loop reads CASSQYGTGDTEAFF. In nucleotides, the CDR3 is TGTGCCAGCAGCCAGTACGGGACAGGGGACACTGAAGCTTTCTTT. The J gene is TRBJ1-1, the V gene TRBV5-6; 10 bases agree with TRBD1. Looked up from germline, CDR1 is SGHDT and CDR2 is YYEEEE. The CDR3 length is 15 residues. Trimming removed 4 bases from V and 3 bases from J; junction bases left unmatched: 6.

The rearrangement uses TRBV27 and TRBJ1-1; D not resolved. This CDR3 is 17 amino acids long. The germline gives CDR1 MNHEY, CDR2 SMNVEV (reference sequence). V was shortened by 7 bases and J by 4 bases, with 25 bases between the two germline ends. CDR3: CASTDLSPAGRFTEAFF. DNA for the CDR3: TGTGCCAGCACTGACTTATCCCCCGCCGGCAGATTCACTGAAGCTTTCTTT.

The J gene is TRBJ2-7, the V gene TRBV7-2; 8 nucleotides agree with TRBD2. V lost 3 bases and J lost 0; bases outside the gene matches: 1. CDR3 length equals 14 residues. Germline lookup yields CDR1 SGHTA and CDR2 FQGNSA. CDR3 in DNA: TGTGCCAGCAGCTTTAGCGGGATCTCCTACGAGCAGTACTTC. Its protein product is CASSFSGISYEQYF. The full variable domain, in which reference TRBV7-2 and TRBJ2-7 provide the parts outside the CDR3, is GAGVSQSPSNKVTEKGKDVELRCDPISGHTALYWYRQSLGQGLEFLIYFQGNSAPDKSGLPSDRFSAERTGGSVSTLTIQRTQQEDSAVYLCASSFSGISYEQYFGPGTRLTVT.

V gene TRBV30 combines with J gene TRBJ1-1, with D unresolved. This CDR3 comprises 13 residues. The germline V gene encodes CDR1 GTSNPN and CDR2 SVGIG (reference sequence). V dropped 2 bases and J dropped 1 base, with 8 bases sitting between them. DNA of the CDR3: TGTGCCTGGAGTATCGGAACGAACACTGAAGCTTTCTTT. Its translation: CAWSIGTNTEAFF.

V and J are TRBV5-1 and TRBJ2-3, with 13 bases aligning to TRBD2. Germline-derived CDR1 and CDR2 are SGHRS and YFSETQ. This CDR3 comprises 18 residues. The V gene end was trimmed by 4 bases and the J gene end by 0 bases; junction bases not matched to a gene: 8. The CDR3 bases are TGCGCCAGCAGCACACTAGCGGGAGGGCCTTCTAGCACAGATACGCAGTATTTT. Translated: CASSTLAGGPSSTDTQYF.

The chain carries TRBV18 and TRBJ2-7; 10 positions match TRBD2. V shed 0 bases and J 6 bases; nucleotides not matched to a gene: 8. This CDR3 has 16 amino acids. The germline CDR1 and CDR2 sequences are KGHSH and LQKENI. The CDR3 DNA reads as TGTGCCAGCTCACCACCGAGCGGGAGGGCCCAGGGCGAGCAGTACTTC. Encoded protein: CASSPPSGRAQGEQYF. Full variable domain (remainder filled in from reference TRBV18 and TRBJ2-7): NAGVMQNPRHLVRRRGQEARLRCSPMKGHSHVYWYRQLPEEGLKFMVYLQKENIIDESGMPKERFSAEFPKEGPSILRIQQVVRGDSAAYFCASSPPSGRAQGEQYFGPGTRLTVT.

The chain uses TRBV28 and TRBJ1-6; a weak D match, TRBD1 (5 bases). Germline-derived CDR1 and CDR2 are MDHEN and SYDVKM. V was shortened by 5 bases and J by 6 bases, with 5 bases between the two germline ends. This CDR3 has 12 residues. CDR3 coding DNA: TGTGCCAGCAGTGGGACTAATTCACCCCTCCACTTT. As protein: CASSGTNSPLHF.

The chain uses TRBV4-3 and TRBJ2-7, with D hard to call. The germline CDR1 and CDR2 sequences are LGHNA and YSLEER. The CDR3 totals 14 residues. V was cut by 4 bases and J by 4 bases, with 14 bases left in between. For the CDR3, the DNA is TGCGCCAGCAGCCCCGAACCCTATGGATACGAGCAGTACTTC. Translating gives CASSPEPYGYEQYF.

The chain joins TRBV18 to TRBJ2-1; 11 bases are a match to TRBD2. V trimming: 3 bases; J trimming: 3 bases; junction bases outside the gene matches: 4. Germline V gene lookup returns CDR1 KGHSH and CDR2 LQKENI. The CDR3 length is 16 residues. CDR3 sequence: CASSPQLAGVYNEQFF. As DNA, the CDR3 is TGTGCCAGCTCACCCCAACTAGCGGGAGTCTACAATGAGCAGTTCTTC.